A single sample is the source of the 26 T cell receptor beta chains below, sequenced in a study of response to subunit inactivated influenza vaccine. From the RT-PCR reads, TCRdb called clonotypes with MiXCR, one entry per CDR3 protein. The repertoire holds around 200,000 distinct CDR3 sequences, approximately 15% seen once, with roughly 26% in the top ten. The sequencing used CD8+ T cells sorted from PBMCs, collected 5 to 6 days after vaccination. All receptors come from a man aged 50-59 years who received an inactivated influenza vaccine.

This clonotype has just a few counts. V gene TRBV7-9 combines with J gene TRBJ2-3, with TRBD1 matching over 9 bases. Germline CDR1 and CDR2: SEHNR and FQNEAQ (reference sequence). V gave up 0 bases and J gave up 6 bases; unmatched junction bases: 4. The CDR3 runs 15 residues. CDR3: CASSLAGTGSDTQYF. In nucleotides, the CDR3 is TGTGCCAGCAGCTTAGCTGGGACAGGGTCGGATACGCAGTATTTT.

The chain recombines TRBV25-1 with TRBJ2-7; TRBD2 agrees at 9 bases. V was pared by 6 bases and J by 7 bases, with 10 bases of the junction left unmatched. This CDR3 is built from 14 residues. Germline CDR1 is MGHDK and CDR2 is SYGVNS. CDR3 bases: TGTGCCAGCAGCCCGGGGGATAGCGGGAGTGAGCAGTACTTC. This encodes CASSPGDSGSEQYF.

This clonotype was counted a few times. The J gene is TRBJ2-1, the V gene TRBV6-5, with 9 positions matching TRBD1. The V and J ends lost 11 bases and 5 bases, in that order; junction bases with no gene match: 7. Germline V gene sequence: CDR1 MNHEY, CDR2 SVGAGI. This CDR3 region has 13 residues. The CDR3 nucleotides read TGTGCCGCGTTCGGGACAGGGAACAATGAGCAGTTCTTC. This gives the protein CAAFGTGNNEQFF.

The V gene is TRBV28, the J gene TRBJ2-3; D gene unclear. Germline CDR1 MDHEN, CDR2 SYDVKM. Trimming left V 6 bases short and J 1 base short, with 5 bases between. The length of the CDR3 is 12 residues. In nucleotides, the CDR3 is TGTGCCAGCAGATCAGGCACAGATACGCAGTATTTT. Encoded protein: CASRSGTDTQYF.

This clonotype has only a few counts. V gene TRBV20-1 combines with J gene TRBJ1-2, with D hard to call. The length of the CDR3 is 13 residues. V was shortened by 0 bases and J by 5 bases, with 10 bases between the two germline ends. Looked up from germline, CDR1 is DFQATT and CDR2 is SNEGSKA (reference sequence). This CDR3 reads CSARDDTPYGYTF. For the CDR3, the DNA is TGCAGTGCTAGAGACGATACGCCTTATGGCTACACCTTC.

The chain combines TRBV4-1 with TRBJ1-1, with 7 bases identical to TRBD1. The junction had 8 bases not matched to a gene; V was cut back by 5 bases and J by 5 bases. The CDR3 loop spans 14 amino acids. From germline, CDR1 is MGHRA and CDR2 YSYEKL. CDR3 DNA: TGCGCCAGCAGCTATCGACAGGGAGATACTGAAGCTTTCTTT. Amino acids: CASSYRQGDTEAFF.

This clonotype was seen more than once but under ten times. The genes are TRBV2 and TRBJ1-4, with 7 bases that match TRBD1. V lost 6 bases and J lost 5; bases outside the gene matches: 9. The CDR3 covers 15 residues. The germline CDR1 and CDR2 sequences are SNHLY and FYNNEI. CDR3 region: CASSSDRAPNEKLFF. DNA for the CDR3: TGTGCCAGCAGCTCCGACAGGGCCCCAAATGAAAAACTGTTTTTT.

This clonotype was counted a few times. CDR3 residues: CASSSWGSYNEQFF. CDR3 in DNA: TGTGCCAGCAGCTCTTGGGGCTCCTACAATGAGCAGTTCTTC. The V gene is TRBV11-2, the J gene TRBJ2-1; D is uncertain. The CDR3 has 14 amino acids. Trimming left V 4 bases short and J 0 bases short, with 7 bases between. In germline, CDR1 is SGHAT, CDR2 FQNNGV.

Notes on this clonotype: This may be a read error, as it is one base from a much larger clone. The chain has TRBV15 and TRBJ1-1, with D unresolved. This CDR3 is 14 amino acids long. Germline lookup yields CDR1 LNHNV and CDR2 YYDKDF (reference sequence). The CDR3 DNA sequence: TGTGCCACCAGCAGAGATCTAAGCCGGCCCCCAGCTTACTTT. This codes for CATSRDLSRPPAYF.

The gene calls are TRBV10-3 and TRBJ2-2; weak D call: TRBD2 (6 bases). Germline CDR1 ENHRY, CDR2 SYGVKD. With 7 bases removed from V and 4 bases from J, the gap between germline ends came to 10 bases. The CDR3 length is 13 residues. The CDR3 DNA sequence: TGTGCCATCAAGAAGACTAGCACCGGGGAGCTGTTTTTT. Amino acid sequence: CAIKKTSTGELFF.

This clonotype has just a few counts. The V gene is TRBV28, the J gene TRBJ2-1, with D perhaps TRBD2 (6 bases). Trimming cost V 5 bases and J 0 bases, with 20 bases left between them. The CDR3 length is 18 residues. Germline assignment: CDR1 MDHEN and CDR2 SYDVKM. The CDR3 loop is CASSTPPGATSSYNEQFF. The CDR3 DNA reads TGTGCCAGCAGTACCCCGCCGGGAGCGACAAGCTCCTACAATGAGCAGTTCTTC.

V and J are TRBV20-1 and TRBJ2-6, with D possibly TRBD1 on 5 matching bases. Between the trimmed V and J ends, which lost 0 bases and 2 bases, there was a span of 8 bases. Germline assignment: CDR1 DFQATT and CDR2 SNEGSKA (reference sequence). This CDR3 spans 15 amino acids. The CDR3 DNA reads TGCAGTGCTAGAGAGGGGCCGCCTGGGGCCAACGTCCTGACTTTC. Encoded protein: CSAREGPPGANVLTF.

This chain joins TRBV7-9 and TRBJ1-1; D is undetermined. V lost 1 base and J 6 bases, leaving 6 bases between the germline ends. The CDR3 extends over 12 amino acids. The V gene's germline CDR1 is SEHNR and CDR2 FQNEAQ (reference sequence). The CDR3 sequence is CASSLGGSEAFF. CDR3 nucleotides: TGTGCCAGCAGCTTAGGAGGGTCTGAAGCTTTCTTT.

In its sample, this clonotype was seen many times. The rearrangement links TRBV2 to TRBJ1-2; D is perhaps TRBD1 (5 bases). Trimming stripped 3 bases from V and 3 bases from J, with 20 bases between. CDR1 SNHLY and CDR2 FYNNEI come from the germline V gene. The length of the CDR3 is 17 residues. Here the CDR3 reads CASSDPLDSLNDYGYTF. For the CDR3, the DNA is TGTGCCAGCAGTGACCCCCTCGACAGTCTAAACGACTATGGCTACACCTTC.

The rearrangement uses TRBV12-3 or TRBV12-4 and TRBJ2-1; TRBD2 agrees at 8 bases. J gave up 9 bases and V 6 bases, and 4 bases lay outside the gene matches. The CDR3 runs 12 residues. CDR3 nucleotide sequence: TGTGCCAGCAGCCCACTAGCGGCTGAGCAGTTCTTC. Protein: CASSPLAAEQFF.

The V call is TRBV11-2, the J call TRBJ2-1; D uncertain. The germline V gene has CDR1 SGHAT and CDR2 FQNNGV. The CDR3 consists of 11 residues. The V and J ends lost 3 bases and 8 bases respectively, with 5 bases between them. CDR3 in DNA: TGTGCCAGCAGCTTCTTGGATGAGCAGTTCTTC. It yields the protein CASSFLDEQFF.

This chain connects TRBV12-3 or TRBV12-4 to TRBJ1-2; 7 nucleotides line up with TRBD1. The V segment lost 4 bases and the J segment 3 bases; nucleotides outside the gene matches: 8. The CDR3 extends over 15 amino acids. DNA for the CDR3: TGTGCCAGCAGTTCAGGGGACAGCGCCTACTATGGCTACACCTTC. Its protein is CASSSGDSAYYGYTF.

The chain employs TRBV12-3 or TRBV12-4 and TRBJ2-3; a weak D match, TRBD1 (6 bases). The CDR3 covers 14 residues. Trimming shortened V by 5 bases and J by 2 bases, and 11 bases separated the two germline ends. This chain's CDR3 is CASSRTAFTDTQYF. The CDR3 region has the DNA TGTGCCAGCAGTAGGACAGCCTTCACAGATACGCAGTATTTT.

This clonotype was seen a few times. CDR3 amino acids: CASSLAPRGEQFF. CDR3 in DNA: TGTGCCAGCAGCTTAGCCCCCAGGGGTGAGCAGTTCTTC. The chain joins TRBV7-9 to TRBJ2-1; a possible D gene is TRBD1 (6 bases). Germline loops: CDR1 SEHNR, CDR2 FQNEAQ (reference sequence). The V and J ends lost 0 bases and 9 bases respectively, with 9 bases between them. This CDR3 comprises 13 residues.

This clonotype was recorded a few times. Written as DNA, the CDR3 is TGTGCCAGCAGCCCATCGGGACTAGCGGGAGTCCAAGAGACCCAGTACTTC. Encoded protein: CASSPSGLAGVQETQYF. The chain recombines TRBV3-1 with TRBJ2-5; 14 nucleotides line up with TRBD2. The CDR3 loop spans 17 amino acids. The V segment lost 4 bases and the J segment 1 base; nucleotides outside the gene matches: 5. CDR1 is LGHDT, CDR2 YNNKEL, per germline (reference sequence).

This clonotype appeared a few times. CDR3 sequence (DNA): TGTGCCAGCAGCTTAGCCGGACTAGCGAACGTGAGGGCCCAAGAGACCCAGTACTTC. Translating it yields CASSLAGLANVRAQETQYF. The chain links TRBV7-8 to TRBJ2-5, with 9 bases identical to TRBD2. In germline, CDR1 is SGHVS, CDR2 FQNEAQ. V lost 0 bases and J lost 1; bases outside the gene matches: 12. The CDR3 has 19 residues.

This clonotype was counted between two and nine times. This chain links TRBV27 with TRBJ2-1; D call uncertain. Trimming took off 4 bases at V and 12 bases at J, with 19 bases between the two ends. The CDR3 spans 14 residues. Germline V gene data show CDR1 as MNHEY and CDR2 as SMNVEV (reference sequence). CDR3 bases: TGTGCCAGCAGTTCCGACCCCCTGAGTTTAAGGCAGTTCTTC. This codes for CASSSDPLSLRQFF.

This chain uses TRBV3-1 with TRBJ2-7, with 8 bases lining up with TRBD2. With V trimmed by 8 bases and J by 4 bases, 10 bases remained unmatched. The CDR3 extends over 14 amino acids. The germline V gene encodes CDR1 LGHDT and CDR2 YNNKEL (reference sequence). The CDR3 protein is CASAWGLGVYEQYF. Here the CDR3 DNA reads TGTGCCAGCGCCTGGGGACTAGGGGTTTACGAGCAGTACTTC.

The rearrangement joins TRBV14 to TRBJ1-1, with 7 bases aligning to TRBD1. Germline-derived CDR1 and CDR2 are SGHDN and FVKESK. Trimming took 3 bases from V and 5 from J; bases not matched to a gene: 9. This CDR3 is 15 amino acids long. The CDR3 sequence: CASSHYRGMGTEAFF. The CDR3 region has the DNA TGTGCCAGCAGCCATTACAGGGGCATGGGAACTGAAGCTTTCTTT.

In its sample, this clonotype was seen many times. The chain combines TRBV28 with TRBJ2-3; D is perhaps TRBD1 or TRBD2 (6 bases each). Germline CDR1 reads MDHEN; CDR2 reads SYDVKM. The CDR3 runs 15 residues. Trimming shortened V by 7 bases and J by 3 bases, and 17 bases separated the two germline ends. The CDR3 coding sequence is TGTGCCAGCATCCCCCGGGGGCGCTTAACAGATACGCAGTATTTT. Its protein product is CASIPRGRLTDTQYF.

For the CDR3, the DNA is TGTGCCAGCAGTTTGCTGGATCCCTACAATGAGCAGTTCTTC. It is translated as CASSLLDPYNEQFF. The chain carries TRBV2 and TRBJ2-1; unclear D gene. The CDR3 is 14 residues long. Deletions cut 5 bases from V and 2 bases from J, with 10 bases between. Germline V CDR1 and CDR2: SNHLY, FYNNEI.